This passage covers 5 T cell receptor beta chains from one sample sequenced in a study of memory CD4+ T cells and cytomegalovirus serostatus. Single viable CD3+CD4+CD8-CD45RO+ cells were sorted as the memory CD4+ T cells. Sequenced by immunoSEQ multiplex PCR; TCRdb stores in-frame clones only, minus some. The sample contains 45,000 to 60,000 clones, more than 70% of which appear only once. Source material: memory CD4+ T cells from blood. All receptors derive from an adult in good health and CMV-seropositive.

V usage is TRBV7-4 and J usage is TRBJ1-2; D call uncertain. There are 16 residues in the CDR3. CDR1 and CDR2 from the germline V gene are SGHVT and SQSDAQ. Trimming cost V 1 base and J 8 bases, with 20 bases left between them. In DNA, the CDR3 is TGTGCCAGCAGCTTAGGTCGGTCCAGGCCTACCCGGGGCTACACCTTC. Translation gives CASSLGRSRPTRGYTF.

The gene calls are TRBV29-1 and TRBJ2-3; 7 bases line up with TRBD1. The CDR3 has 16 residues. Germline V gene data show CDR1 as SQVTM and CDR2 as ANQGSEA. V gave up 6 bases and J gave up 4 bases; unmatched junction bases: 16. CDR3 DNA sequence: TGCAGCGTGCCTAATCCGGGACAGCTTATGGCAGATACGCAGTATTTT. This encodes CSVPNPGQLMADTQYF.

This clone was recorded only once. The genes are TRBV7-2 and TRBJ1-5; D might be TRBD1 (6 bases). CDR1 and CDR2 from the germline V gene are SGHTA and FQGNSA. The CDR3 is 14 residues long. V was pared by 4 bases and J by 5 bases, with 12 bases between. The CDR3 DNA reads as TGTGCCAGCAGCTCGGACAGTCGTTATCAGCCCCAGCATTTT. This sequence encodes CASSSDSRYQPQHF.

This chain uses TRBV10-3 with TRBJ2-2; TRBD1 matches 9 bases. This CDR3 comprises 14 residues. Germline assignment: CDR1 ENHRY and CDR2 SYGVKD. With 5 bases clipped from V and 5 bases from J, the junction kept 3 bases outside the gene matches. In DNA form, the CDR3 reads TGTGCCATCAGTCTGACAGGGGGTACCGGGGAGCTGTTTTTT. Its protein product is CAISLTGGTGELFF.

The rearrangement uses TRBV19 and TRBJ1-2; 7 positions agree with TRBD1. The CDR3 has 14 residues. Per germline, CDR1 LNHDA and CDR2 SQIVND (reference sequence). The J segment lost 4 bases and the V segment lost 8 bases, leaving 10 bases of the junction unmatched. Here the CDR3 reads CASQQGTQGYGYTF. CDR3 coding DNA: TGTGCCAGTCAACAGGGGACCCAGGGCTATGGCTACACCTTC.